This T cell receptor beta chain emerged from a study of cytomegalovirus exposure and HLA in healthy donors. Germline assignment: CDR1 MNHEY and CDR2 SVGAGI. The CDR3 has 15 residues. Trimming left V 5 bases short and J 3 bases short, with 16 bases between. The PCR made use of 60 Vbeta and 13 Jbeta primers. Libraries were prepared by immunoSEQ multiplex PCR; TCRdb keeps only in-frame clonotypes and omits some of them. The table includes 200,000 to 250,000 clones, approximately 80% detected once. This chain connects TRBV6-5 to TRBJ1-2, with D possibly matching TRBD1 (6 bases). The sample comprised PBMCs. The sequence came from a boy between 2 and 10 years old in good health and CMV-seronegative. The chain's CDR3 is CASSRTLQGDYGYTF. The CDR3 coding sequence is TGTGCCAGCAGTCGTACACTACAGGGAGACTATGGCTACACCTTC.